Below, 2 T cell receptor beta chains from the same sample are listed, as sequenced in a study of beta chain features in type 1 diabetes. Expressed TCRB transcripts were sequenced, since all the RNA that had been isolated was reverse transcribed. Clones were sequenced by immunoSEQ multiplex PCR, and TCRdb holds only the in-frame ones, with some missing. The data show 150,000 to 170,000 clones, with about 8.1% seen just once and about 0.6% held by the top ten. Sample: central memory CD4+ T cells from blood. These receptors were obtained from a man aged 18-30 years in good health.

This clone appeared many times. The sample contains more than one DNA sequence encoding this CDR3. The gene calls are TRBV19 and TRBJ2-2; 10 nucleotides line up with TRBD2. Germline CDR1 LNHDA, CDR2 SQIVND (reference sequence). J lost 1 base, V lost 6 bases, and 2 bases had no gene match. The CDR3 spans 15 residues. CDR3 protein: CASRRLAGNTGELFF. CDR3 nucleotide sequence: TGTGCCAGTAGGAGACTAGCGGGGAACACCGGGGAGCTGTTTTTT.

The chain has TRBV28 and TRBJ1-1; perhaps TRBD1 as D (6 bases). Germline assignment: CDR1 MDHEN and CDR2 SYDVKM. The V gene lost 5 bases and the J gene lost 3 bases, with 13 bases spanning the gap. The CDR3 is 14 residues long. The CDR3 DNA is TGTGCCAGCAGTCCATACAGGGATGACACTGAAGCTTTCTTT. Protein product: CASSPYRDDTEAFF.